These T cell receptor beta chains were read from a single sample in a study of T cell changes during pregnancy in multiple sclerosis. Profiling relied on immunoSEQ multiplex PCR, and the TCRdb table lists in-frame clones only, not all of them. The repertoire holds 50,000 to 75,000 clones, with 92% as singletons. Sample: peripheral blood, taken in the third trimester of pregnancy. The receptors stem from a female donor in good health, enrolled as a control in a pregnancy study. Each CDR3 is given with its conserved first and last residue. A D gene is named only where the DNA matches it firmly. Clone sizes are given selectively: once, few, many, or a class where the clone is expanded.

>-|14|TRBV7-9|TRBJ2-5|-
TGTGCCAGCAGCTTAGAGTCAGGGAGGGAGACCCAGTACTTC
CASSLESGRETQYF
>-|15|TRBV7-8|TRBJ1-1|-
TGTGCCAGCAGCTTTGAAGTACAGGGTCGGGTAGGAGCTTTCTTT
CASSFEVQGRVGAFF
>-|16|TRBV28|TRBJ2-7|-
TGTGCCAGCCTCCCCAGATCCGGGACAACCTCCTACGAGCAGTACTTC
CASLPRSGTTSYEQYF
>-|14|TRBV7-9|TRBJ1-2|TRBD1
TGTGCCAGCAGCAGACAGGGGGCTAACTATGGCTACACCTTC
CASSRQGANYGYTF
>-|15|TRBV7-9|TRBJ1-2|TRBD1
TGTGCCAGCAGCTTCGGGACAGCCTCTAACTATGGCTACACCTTC
CASSFGTASNYGYTF
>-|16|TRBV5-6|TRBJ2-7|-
TGTGCCAGCAGCTTAATGGAAAGGTACAGAACGTGGGAGCAGTACTTC
CASSLMERYRTWEQYF
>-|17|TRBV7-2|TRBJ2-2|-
TGTGCCAGCAGCTTAGCGCCAGGGGTTGGGAACACCGGGGAGCTGTTTTTT
CASSLAPGVGNTGELFF
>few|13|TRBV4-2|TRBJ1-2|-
TGTGCCAGCAGCCAAATCGACATTTATGGCTACACCTTC
CASSQIDIYGYTF
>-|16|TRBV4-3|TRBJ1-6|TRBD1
TGCGCCAGCAGCCAAGATTACGGGACAGGGGGTTCACCCCTCCACTTT
CASSQDYGTGGSPLHF
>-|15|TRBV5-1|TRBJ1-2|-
TGCGCCAGCAGCTTGGAGAGGGCTAGGAACTATGGCTACACCTTC
CASSLERARNYGYTF
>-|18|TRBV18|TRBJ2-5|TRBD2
TGTGCCAGCTCCCTCGGACTAGCGGGAGGGTCCGTCCAAGAGACCCAGTACTTC
CASSLGLAGGSVQETQYF
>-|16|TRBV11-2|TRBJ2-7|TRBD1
TGTGCCAGCAGCCTTCCCCCGGGACAGGGCTACTACGAGCAGTACTTC
CASSLPPGQGYYEQYF
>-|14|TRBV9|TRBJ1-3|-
TGTGCCAGCAGCGTAGAGAGCTCTGGAAACACCATATATTTT
CASSVESSGNTIYF
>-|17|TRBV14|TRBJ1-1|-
TGTGCCAGCAGCCAAGTTGGTGTAGGTCGTGGCTACAGTGAAGCTTTCTTT
CASSQVGVGRGYSEAFF
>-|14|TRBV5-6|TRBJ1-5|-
TGTGCCAGCAGCCATGGCCAGGGGATCCAGCCCCAGCATTTT
CASSHGQGIQPQHF
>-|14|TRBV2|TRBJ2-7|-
TGCGCCAGCCGAGCTGGGGGCCTTTTCTACGAGCAGTACTTC
CASRAGGLFYEQYF
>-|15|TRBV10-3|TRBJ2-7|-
TGTGCCATCAGTGATTCCCAGGGGCGCCCCTACGAGCAGTACTTC
CAISDSQGRPYEQYF
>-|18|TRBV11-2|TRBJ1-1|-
TGTGCCAGCAGCTTAGGCCCCCCTCGGGTAGGTCTGAACACTGAAGCTTTCTTT
CASSLGPPRVGLNTEAFF
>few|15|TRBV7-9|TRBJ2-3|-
TGTGCCAGCAGCTCGGACAGACTGACCACAGATACGCAGTATTTT
CASSSDRLTTDTQYF
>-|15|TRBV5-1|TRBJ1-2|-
TGCGCCAGCAGCCCCAATGACAGGAGTTACTATGGCTACACCTTC
CASSPNDRSYYGYTF
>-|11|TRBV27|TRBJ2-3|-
TGTGCCAGCAGGTACACAGATACGCAGTATTTT
CASRYTDTQYF
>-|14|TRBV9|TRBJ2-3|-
TGTGCCAGCAGCGTAGAGCGCCTCACAGATACGCAGTATTTT
CASSVERLTDTQYF
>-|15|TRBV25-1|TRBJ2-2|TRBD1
TGTGCCAGCAGCGGACAGGGGGCATCGACCGGGGAGCTGTTTTTT
CASSGQGASTGELFF
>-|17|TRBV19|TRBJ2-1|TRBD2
TGTGCCAGTAGCATATTTGGGGCTAGCGGGAGTGGGAATGAGCAGTTCTTC
CASSIFGASGSGNEQFF
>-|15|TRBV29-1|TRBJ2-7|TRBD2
TGCAGCGTTGAAAGGCCGGGGGGGGCTAGCTACGAGCAGTACTTC
CSVERPGGASYEQYF
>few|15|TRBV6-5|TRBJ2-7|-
TGTGCCAGCAGTTACTCAATGGAACCTTCTAGAGAGCAGTACTTC
CASSYSMEPSREQYF
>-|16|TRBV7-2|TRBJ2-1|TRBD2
TGTGCCAGCAGCTTCTTGGCTAGCGGTTACTACAATGAGCAGTTCTTC
CASSFLASGYYNEQFF
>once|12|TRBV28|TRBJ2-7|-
TGTGCCAGCAGACCCCAGTACAACGAGCAGTACTTC
CASRPQYNEQYF
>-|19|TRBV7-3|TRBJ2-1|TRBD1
TGTGCCAGCAGCTTAACGGGTTTAGGACAGGGCTTATCCTACAATGAGCAGTTCTTC
CASSLTGLGQGLSYNEQFF
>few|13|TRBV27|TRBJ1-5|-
TGTGCCAGCAGTTCGAAGGAGAATCAGCCCCAGCATTTT
CASSSKENQPQHF
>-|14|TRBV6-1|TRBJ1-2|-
TGTGCCACCGTGAACGGGGGAGCTAACTATGGCTACACCTTC
CATVNGGANYGYTF
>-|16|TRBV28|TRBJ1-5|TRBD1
TGTGCCAGCAGTTATTATCGGACAGGGGGCAATCAGCCCCAGCATTTT
CASSYYRTGGNQPQHF
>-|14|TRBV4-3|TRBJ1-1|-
TGCGCCAGCAGCCAAGCAGGGGAATTTACTGAAGCTTTCTTT
CASSQAGEFTEAFF
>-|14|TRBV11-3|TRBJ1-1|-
TGTGCCAGCAGCCCCAACGGGTACGACACTGAAGCTTTCTTT
CASSPNGYDTEAFF
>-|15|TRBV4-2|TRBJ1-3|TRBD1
TGTGCCAGCAGCCAACCTACAGGGGGGGGAAACACCATATATTTT
CASSQPTGGGNTIYF
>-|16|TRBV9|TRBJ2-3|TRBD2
TGTGCCAGCAGCGTGAGCGGGAGAATTGTTACAGATACGCAGTATTTT
CASSVSGRIVTDTQYF
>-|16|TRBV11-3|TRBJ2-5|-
TGTGCCAGCAGCGGGGGCGTCAGGGGGGTGGGAGAGACCCAGTACTTC
CASSGGVRGVGETQYF
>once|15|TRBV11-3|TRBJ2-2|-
TGTGCCAGCAGCTTGCTAGGAGGGAACACCGGGGAGCTGTTTTTT
CASSLLGGNTGELFF
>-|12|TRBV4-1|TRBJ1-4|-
TGCGCCAGCAGCCCCGGGGGAGAAAAACTGTTTTTT
CASSPGGEKLFF
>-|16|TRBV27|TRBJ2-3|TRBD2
TGTGCCAGCAGTTCCTGGACTAGCGGAGGAACAGATACGCAGTATTTT
CASSSWTSGGTDTQYF
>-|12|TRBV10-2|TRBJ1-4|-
TGCGCCAGCAGACAAGGGGAAGGAAAACTGTTTTTT
CASRQGEGKLFF
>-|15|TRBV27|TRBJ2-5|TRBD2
TGTGCCAGCAGTTTACTAGCGGGAGGGTGGGAGACCCAGTACTTC
CASSLLAGGWETQYF